The present entry profiles one TCR beta chain with its context. The data originate from a study of cytomegalovirus exposure and HLA in healthy donors. It was with 60 Vbeta and 13 Jbeta primers that the PCR ran. TCRdb's table, derived via immunoSEQ multiplex PCR, lists solely in-frame clones and lacks some. The sample has around 100,000 clones. Germline loops: CDR1 SGHRS, CDR2 YFSETQ. Trimming removed 7 bases from V and 1 base from J; junction bases left unmatched: 15. This CDR3 has 17 residues. The source of this sequence is a man aged 25 to 45 in good health and CMV-seronegative. Sequencing used PBMCs. This chain uses TRBV5-1 with TRBJ1-2; 8 nucleotides line up with TRBD1. The CDR3 loop is CASRRGQDIRNNYGYTF. The CDR3 DNA reads TGCGCCAGCCGACGGGGACAGGACATAAGAAATAACTATGGCTACACCTTC.